This entry is about one T cell receptor beta chain. The antigen remains unidentified. A much larger clone differs by one base, so this may be a read error. These data belong to a study of blood T cells in healthy people across ages. Germline V lookup: CDR1 DFQATT, CDR2 SNEGSKA (reference sequence). Trimming stripped 0 bases from V and 3 bases from J, with 18 bases between. The CDR3 extends over 16 amino acids. Together with a sample-barcoded 5' primer, a J-beta primer mix was included in a second PCR lasting about 6 to 11 cycles. The template-switch adaptor was a 5' adaptor with 12 random nucleotides. It tagged each cDNA molecule. TCRdb recomputed calls from the 5' RACE reads with MiXCR, one row per CDR3 protein. The sample lists 750,000 to 950,000 distinct CDR3 sequences, 25% to 30% seen once, with roughly 10% in the top ten. Those donating, healthy Caucasian individuals from Russia, were aged roughly 6 to 95.

Study conclusions and caveats: TCR beta diversity, measured per million T cells, fell in a roughly linear way with age.

These data are also associated with another study on T cells of mothers and their children.

The source is a woman aged 40-49 years in good health. Sequencing was carried out using blood. The chain uses TRBV20-1 and TRBJ2-7, with D possibly matching TRBD1 (5 bases). Here the CDR3 reads CSARELGATSRYEQYF. For the CDR3, the DNA is TGCAGTGCTAGAGAGCTAGGGGCCACGTCTCGCTACGAGCAGTACTTC.